The source of this T cell receptor beta chain is a study of shared clonotypes between healthy human individuals. Study-wide context: There were three CD4 naive, three CD4 memory, two CD8 naive and one CD8 memory plates per donor.

From germline, CDR1 is SGHAT and CDR2 FQNNGV. This CDR3 contains 13 residues. Trimming left V 2 bases short and J 1 base short, with 6 bases between. General observations from the study: Researchers sampled blood only, noting tissue repertoires likely differ. Generally, estimated richness proved larger in naive subsets than it did in memory subsets.

As defined, naive CD8 cells were CD45RO-negative and positively selected for CCR7, with terminally differentiated effector memory CD45RA+ cells excluded. Regarding this clone: What it binds is unknown.

Clones were sequenced by immunoSEQ multiplex PCR, and TCRdb holds only the in-frame ones, with some missing. The data contain some 2 million clones, approximately 95% of them seen just once; the ten biggest clones take up around 1%. The sample was naive CD8+ T cells sorted from blood. The rearrangement uses TRBV11-2 and TRBJ2-7, with D uncertain. This receptor was obtained from a man younger than 35 in good health. CDR3 protein: CASSLWLSYEQYF. CDR3 in DNA: TGTGCCAGCAGCTTATGGTTGTCCTACGAGCAGTACTTC.